The 15 T cell receptor beta chains listed next were all sequenced from one sample in a study of regulatory T cells in long-lasting Graves disease. Libraries of TCR beta came from iRepertoire HTBI primers plus Arm-PCR of CDR3 regions. One entry per CDR3 protein, called by TCRdb with MiXCR from the multiplex PCR reads. The sample contains some 600,000 distinct CDR3 sequences, about 15% of which appear only once. Time point in this sample: newly diagnosed GD, antithyroid drugs for less than 3 months. PBMC RNA was the source of the TCR library. The same data also contributed to another study, on T cells in Graves' hyperthyroidism and ophthalmopathy.

The source material was peripheral blood mononuclear cells (PBMCs), sampled at new diagnosis, from a patient treated with antithyroid drugs. Receptor source: a man aged 18 to 30 with Graves disease.

The chain has TRBV15 and TRBJ1-3; unclear D gene. The V gene lost 5 bases and the J gene lost 3 bases, with 14 bases spanning the gap. This CDR3 spans 15 amino acids. In germline, CDR1 is LNHNV, CDR2 YYDKDF (reference sequence). The CDR3 loop is CATSPPRGIGNTIYF. CDR3 nucleotides: TGTGCCACCAGCCCCCCCCGCGGGATTGGAAACACCATATATTTT. Complete variable domain (other parts from reference TRBV15 and TRBJ1-3): DAMVIQNPRYQVTQFGKPVTLSCSQTLNHNVMYWYQQKSSQAPKLLFHYYDKDFNNEADTPDNFQSRRPNTSFCFLDIRSPGLGDTAMYLCATSPPRGIGNTIYFGEGSWLTVV.

This clonotype was detected many times. The genes are TRBV12-3 or TRBV12-4 and TRBJ2-6; D is tentatively TRBD1 or TRBD2 (6 bases each). CDR3 length: 18 residues. V was clipped by 6 bases and J by 0 bases, with 18 bases between them. Here the CDR3 reads CASRGGRAYNSGANVLTF. The CDR3 coding sequence is TGTGCCAGCAGGGGGGGCAGGGCCTATAACTCTGGGGCCAACGTCCTGACTTTC.

The CDR3 sequence is CASSTQGSVTGGYTF. CDR3 coding DNA: TGTGCCAGTAGTACACAAGGTTCCGTTACGGGTGGCTACACCTTC. This chain links TRBV19 with TRBJ1-2; D uncertain. The CDR3 length is 15 residues. Trimming cost V 4 bases and J 7 bases, with 19 bases left between them. The germline gives CDR1 LNHDA, CDR2 SQIVND (reference sequence).

This clonotype was counted between two and nine times. The CDR3 DNA reads TGTGCCTGGAGTGCAGGGGGCGCCTACGAGCAGTACTTC. Protein: CAWSAGGAYEQYF. This chain connects TRBV30 to TRBJ2-7; 8 nucleotides align to TRBD1. This CDR3 region has 13 residues. After removal of 1 base from V and 2 bases from J, the junction contained 1 base not matched to a gene. Looked up from germline, CDR1 is GTSNPN and CDR2 is SVGIG (reference sequence).

V is TRBV9 and J is TRBJ2-3; TRBD2 matches at 9 bases. This CDR3 has 15 residues. CDR1 SGDLS and CDR2 YYNGEE come from the germline V gene. V lost 3 bases to trimming and J lost 3 bases; unmatched junction nucleotides: 5. In DNA, the CDR3 is TGTGCCAGCAGCGGTAGCGGGAGAGGGACAGATACGCAGTATTTT. Translated: CASSGSGRGTDTQYF.

The V gene is TRBV29-1, the J gene TRBJ2-5; D might be TRBD1 or TRBD2, each matching 5 bases. This CDR3 comprises 14 residues. Per germline, CDR1 SQVTM and CDR2 ANQGSEA. The CDR3 nucleotides are TGCAGTGCTAGGGCCCCGGGACCCCAAGAGACCCAGTACTTC. Protein: CSARAPGPQETQYF.

A note on this clonotype: One end of the junction does not line up with germline, which may come from a read error. CDR3 protein: CASSDSIGGGGLFF. CDR3 sequence (DNA): TGTGCCAGCAGTGACTCGATCGGGGGCGGGGGGCTGTTTTTT. The chain is built from TRBV6-4 and TRBJ2-2; a weak D match, TRBD2 (7 bases). The CDR3 is 14 residues long. Germline values: CDR1 MRHNA, CDR2 SNTAGT.

This clonotype was seen many times. The chain has TRBV12-3 or TRBV12-4 and TRBJ2-3; no definite D call. V was shortened by 6 bases and J by 0 bases, with 7 bases between the two germline ends. This CDR3 is 13 amino acids long. CDR3 nucleotides: TGTGCCAGCAGCTTCGTTAGCACAGATACGCAGTATTTT. Amino acids: CASSFVSTDTQYF.

The V and J genes are TRBV7-9 and TRBJ1-4; D might be TRBD1 (5 bases). Germline CDR1 SEHNR, CDR2 FQNEAQ (reference sequence). Trimming pared 5 bases from V and 8 bases from J, leaving 18 bases between. The CDR3 is made up of 15 amino acids. The CDR3: CASSGRGSLKEKLFF. The CDR3 nucleotides are TGTGCCAGCAGCGGACGGGGGTCCCTAAAGGAAAAACTGTTTTTT.

This clonotype showed up just a few times. The genes are TRBV7-2 and TRBJ2-7; 7 positions agree with TRBD2. Losses at the gene ends were 5 bases for V and 4 bases for J; bases not matched to a gene: 8. The germline V gene has CDR1 SGHTA and CDR2 FQGNSA. The length of the CDR3 is 14 residues. The CDR3 loop is CASSAPGLLYEQYF. The DNA of the CDR3 is TGTGCCAGCAGCGCGCCGGGACTACTTTACGAGCAGTACTTC.

The rearrangement uses TRBV5-1 and TRBJ2-5, with D hard to call. CDR3 length: 13 residues. The V end lost 4 bases, the J end lost 2 bases, and 9 bases lay between the germline ends. Germline CDR1 and CDR2: SGHRS and YFSETQ. As DNA, the CDR3 is TGCGCCAGCAGCCAAACCCAGCAAGAGACCCAGTACTTC. Translation: CASSQTQQETQYF. Combining the CDR3 with reference TRBV5-1 and TRBJ2-5 gives the whole variable domain KAGVTQTPRYLIKTRGQQVTLSCSPISGHRSVSWYQQTPGQGLQFLFEYFSETQRNKGNFPGRFSGRQFSNSRSEMNVSTLELGDSALYLCASSQTQQETQYFGPGTRLLVL.

The sample holds a few counts of this clonotype. The DNA for the CDR3 is TGTGCCAGTAGAAGAACAGGGGGCGACGAGACCCAGTACTTC. It is translated as CASRRTGGDETQYF. J is TRBJ2-5 and V is TRBV19, with 9 bases fitting TRBD1. V lost 6 bases and J lost 5; bases outside the gene matches: 7. The germline CDR1 and CDR2 sequences are LNHDA and SQIVND (reference sequence). The CDR3 runs to 14 residues.

This clonotype was picked up many times. The gene calls are TRBV7-2 and TRBJ2-7; D not certain. The CDR3 has 12 amino acids. The V gene lost 5 bases and the J gene lost 7 bases, with 12 bases spanning the gap. Per germline, CDR1 SGHTA and CDR2 FQGNSA. The chain's CDR3 is CASSHRSWEQYF. CDR3 nucleotides: TGTGCCAGCAGCCATCGGTCCTGGGAGCAGTACTTC.

This chain connects TRBV18 to TRBJ2-5, with D maybe TRBD1 (5 bases). Trimming left V 0 bases short and J 5 bases short, with 10 bases between. The CDR3 sequence is 14 residues long. Germline CDR1 KGHSH, CDR2 LQKENI. The DNA of the CDR3 is TGTGCCAGCTCACCACCCGCCAGGGCGGAGACCCAGTACTTC. It codes for CASSPPARAETQYF. Using reference TRBV18 and TRBJ2-5 for the parts outside the CDR3, the full variable domain is NAGVMQNPRHLVRRRGQEARLRCSPMKGHSHVYWYRQLPEEGLKFMVYLQKENIIDESGMPKERFSAEFPKEGPSILRIQQVVRGDSAAYFCASSPPARAETQYFGPGTRLLVL.

The V gene is TRBV20-1, the J gene TRBJ2-7, with D possibly matching TRBD2 (5 bases). CDR3 size: 12 residues. CDR1 and CDR2 (germline): DFQATT, SNEGSKA (reference sequence). The germline V and J ends were trimmed by 3 bases and 3 bases, with 9 bases remaining between them. As DNA, the CDR3 is TGCAGTGCTAGCGAACTAGTCTACGAGCAGTACTTC. It specifies CSASELVYEQYF.